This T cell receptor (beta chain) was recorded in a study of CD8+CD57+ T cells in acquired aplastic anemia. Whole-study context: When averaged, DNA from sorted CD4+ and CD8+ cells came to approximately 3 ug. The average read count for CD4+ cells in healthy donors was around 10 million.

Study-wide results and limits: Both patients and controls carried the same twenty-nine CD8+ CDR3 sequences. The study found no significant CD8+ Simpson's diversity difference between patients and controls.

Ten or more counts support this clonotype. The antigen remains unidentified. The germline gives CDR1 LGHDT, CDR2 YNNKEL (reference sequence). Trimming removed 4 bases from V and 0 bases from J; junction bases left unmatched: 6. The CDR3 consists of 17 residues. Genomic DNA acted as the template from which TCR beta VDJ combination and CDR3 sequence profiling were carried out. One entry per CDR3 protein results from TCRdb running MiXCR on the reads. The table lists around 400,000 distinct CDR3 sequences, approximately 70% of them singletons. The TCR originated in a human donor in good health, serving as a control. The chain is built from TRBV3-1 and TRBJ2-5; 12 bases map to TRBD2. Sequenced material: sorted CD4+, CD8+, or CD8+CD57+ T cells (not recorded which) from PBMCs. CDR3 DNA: TGTGCCAGCAGCCCAGGACTAGCGGGGTTGTACCAAGAGACCCAGTACTTC. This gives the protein CASSPGLAGLYQETQYF.